This T cell receptor beta chain stems from a study of shared clonotypes between healthy human individuals. Study conclusions and caveats: Clonotypes not shared had lower generation probabilities than those common to all four donors.

Repertoires were generated with immunoSEQ multiplex PCR, while TCRdb's copy carries only in-frame clones and drops some. The repertoire holds approximately 1,000,000 clones, with 78% as singletons. With respect to this clone: Its antigen is unidentified.

The V and J ends lost 5 bases and 0 bases respectively, with 12 bases between them. In germline, CDR1 is SGHRS, CDR2 YFSETQ. The CDR3 loop spans 14 amino acids. Sequenced sample: memory CD4+ T cells from PBMCs. Subset of the sample: CD45RA-negative fraction. The sequence derives from a man aged 18 to 29 in good health. Some clones in this sample may be carry-over from other donors' samples. The chain recombines TRBV5-1 with TRBJ2-7; D may match TRBD1 or TRBD2 (5 bases each). In nucleotides, the CDR3 is TGCGCCAGCAGACGGGACGGAAGCTCCTACGAGCAGTACTTC. Protein: CASRRDGSSYEQYF.